This T cell receptor (beta chain) was sequenced for a study of blood T cell repertoires in COVID-19. Trimming pared 5 bases from V and 4 bases from J, leaving 18 bases between. The CDR3 extends over 15 amino acids. Germline V gene sequence: CDR1 SGHNT, CDR2 YYREEE (reference sequence). As processed by the authors: Reference gene primer amplification in the assay estimated nucleated cell counts. Method: immunoSEQ multiplex PCR; TCRdb's copy keeps in-frame clones and lacks some. Clone size and the V and J calls come from that table; the DNA yielded D and trimming. The sample holds fewer than 200,000 clones; roughly 80% are singletons and the top ten take roughly 7.5%.

The TCR sequence derives from a woman in her sixties or seventies with COVID-19, enrolled during active disease. This chain uses TRBV5-4 with TRBJ2-5; possible D gene TRBD1, 5 bases. Sequences were obtained from peripheral blood. The CDR3 sequence is CASSPNPDRPETQYF. Here the CDR3 DNA reads TGTGCCAGCAGTCCGAACCCAGACAGACCAGAGACCCAGTACTTC.